The clone carrying this TCR beta chain was counted many times. MiXCR re-clonotyped the PCR reads for TCRdb. The profile shows tens of thousands of clones, 13% of them singletons. This sample was taken from a study of metastatic and nonmetastatic thyroid tumors. Thyroid surgery took place with no prior treatment in any patient. Sequenced input: blood. This TCR was recovered from a female donor with papillary thyroid cancer or a benign thyroid nodule (not recorded which). Some clones in this sample may be carry-over from other donors' samples.

Here the CDR3 DNA reads TGTGCCATCAGTGGGGACACCCCCTATGGCTACACCTTC. Its translation: CAISGDTPYGYTF. The chain uses TRBV10-3 and TRBJ1-2; D is perhaps TRBD1 (6 bases). V lost 4 bases to trimming and J lost 4 bases, with 10 bases between them. The CDR3 length is 13 residues. Germline V gene data show CDR1 as ENHRY and CDR2 as SYGVKD.